This TCR beta chain comes out of a study of T cells in Graves' hyperthyroidism and ophthalmopathy. This clonotype was observed at least ten times. The antigen is undetermined. General study findings and limits: A 13 V-J signature model discriminated ophthalmopathy versus stable hyperthyroidism.

CDR3 size: 18 residues. Germline V CDR1 and CDR2: MNHEY, SVGEGT. Trimming stripped 5 bases from V and 3 bases from J, with 23 bases between. RNA transcripts served as the template for amplifying TCR beta CDR3 regions. Researchers ran a first-round RT-PCR on the TCR CDR3 using the HTBI primer set. TCRdb reanalysed the multiplex PCR reads using MiXCR and keeps one entry per CDR3 protein. The table includes 700,000 or so distinct CDR3 sequences, roughly 15% detected once. The TCR was taken from a man between 18 and 29 years old with Graves' hyperthyroidism. Input material: blood. J is TRBJ1-5 and V is TRBV6-2 or TRBV6-3, with D hard to call. The CDR3 sequence is CASSTEPFRRTANQPQHF. CDR3 nucleotide sequence: TGTGCCAGCAGTACCGAGCCTTTTCGACGGACGGCCAATCAGCCCCAGCATTTT.